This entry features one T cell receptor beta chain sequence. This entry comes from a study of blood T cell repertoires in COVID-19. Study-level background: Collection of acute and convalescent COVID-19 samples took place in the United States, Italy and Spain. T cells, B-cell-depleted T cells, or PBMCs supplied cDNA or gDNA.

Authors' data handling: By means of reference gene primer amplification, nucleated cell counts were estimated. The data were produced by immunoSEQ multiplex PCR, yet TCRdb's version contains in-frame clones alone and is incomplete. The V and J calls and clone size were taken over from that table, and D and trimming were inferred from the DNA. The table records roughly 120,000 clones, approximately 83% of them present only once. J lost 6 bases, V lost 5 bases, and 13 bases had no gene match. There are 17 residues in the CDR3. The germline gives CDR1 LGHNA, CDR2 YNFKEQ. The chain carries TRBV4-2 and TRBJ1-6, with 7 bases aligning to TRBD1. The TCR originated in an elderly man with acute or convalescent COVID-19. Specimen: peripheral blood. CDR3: CASSEAYGQALNSPLHF. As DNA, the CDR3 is TGTGCCAGCAGCGAAGCCTACGGACAGGCCCTTAATTCACCCCTCCACTTT.